What follows is one T cell receptor beta chain and its context. Sequencing of TCR beta was performed on blood CD8+ and CD4+ T cells. Roughly 0.45 to 1 ug RNA was reverse transcribed with random hexamers. TCRdb itself ran the immunoSEQ multiplex PCR reads through MiXCR, one entry per CDR3 protein. The sample lists 150,000 to 190,000 distinct CDR3 sequences; roughly 94% were seen once. The V gene's germline CDR1 is PRHDT and CDR2 FYEKMQ (reference sequence). V lost 3 bases to trimming and J lost 1 base, with 11 bases between them. CDR3 length: 15 residues. The data were taken from a study of CD8 T cells in Susac syndrome.

The sequencing sample was made of CD8+ T cells from PBMCs. This chain links TRBV13 with TRBJ2-3, with D perhaps TRBD1 (7 bases). The receptor was isolated from a human donor with multiple sclerosis. CDR3: CASSFGGGGTDTQYF. The CDR3 DNA sequence: TGTGCCAGCAGCTTCGGAGGGGGCGGCACAGATACGCAGTATTTT.